This TCR beta chain was identified in a study of regulatory T cells in long-lasting Graves disease. Turning to the study itself: Graves' patients diagnosed newly had used antithyroid drugs under 3 months. Whole-study findings and limits: The persistent group shared 3,000 or so public clonotypes, more than the 950 to 1,000 shared by new patients. Gene preferences differed: TRBV28, TRBJ1-2, TRBJ2-5 in persistent cases.

As to time point: newly diagnosed GD, antithyroid drugs for less than 3 months. Isolated PBMC RNA provided the starting material for the TCR library. Both iRepertoire HTBI primers and Arm-PCR of CDR3 regions were used to build the TCR beta libraries. Original handling: Across the samples, identification revealed approximately 66 TRBV and more than 11 TRBJ segments. TCRdb ran MiXCR on the multiplex PCR reads and lists one entry per CDR3 protein. The V and J calls were determined by TCRdb, not by the authors. In the table there are 200,000 to 250,000 distinct CDR3 sequences, approximately 20% of which are singletons. This CDR3 has 13 residues. Trimming cost V 8 bases and J 1 base, with 11 bases left between them. Germline lookup yields CDR1 LNHDA and CDR2 SQIVND (reference sequence). This clonotype was detected a few times. Antigen: not known.

The chain combines TRBV19 with TRBJ1-1, with a tentative D call TRBD1 (5 bases). The TCR was taken from a female donor with Graves disease. The input for sequencing was peripheral blood mononuclear cells (PBMCs), taken at new diagnosis, from a patient treated with antithyroid drugs. CDR3 nucleotide sequence: TGTGCCAGTTATCGGGGCGGGAACACTGAAGCTTTCTTT. Protein: CASYRGGNTEAFF.